This T cell receptor beta chain stems from a study of blood T cell repertoires in COVID-19 (dated by TCRdb to the early 2020s). Regarding the study in general: Samples from collaborators originated in the United States, Italy and Spain and spanned both the acute and convalescent phases of COVID-19. The material from the prospective study consisted of cDNA or gDNA derived from T cells, B-cell-depleted T cells, or PBMCs. The dataset comprised deeply sampled blood TCRbeta repertoires from subjects exposed to, actively infected with, or recovered from COVID-19. The repertoires were released in a freely available public database meant as a resource for research on the immune response to SARS-CoV-2. The samples were drawn from the first 160 participants of the ongoing ImmuneRACE study and from 1,254 subjects provided by 6 global collaborators. A de-identified subject ID, COVID-19 status, age in years and sex were almost always included in the sample metadata. HLA class I and class II types, where available, came from metadata supplied by the sample provider rather than from assay-based typing. The paper as a whole reports these results and caveats: How much clinical and demographic metadata was included differed by source and by participant, and the metadata was provided uncurated.

The collaborating institutions used their own protocols to collect whole blood in K2EDTA tubes. For TCRbeta analysis, collaborator samples were shipped as frozen whole blood, as isolated PBMCs, or as DNA extracted from either sample type. Worth noting for this clone: It has no known antigen specificity. Within one base of it there is no much larger clone, and no base qualities were kept.

Its CDR3 holds 16 amino acids, cysteine through phenylalanine. This entry keeps only the CDR3 DNA: 48 bases, framed from base 1. Unmatched junction bases come to 5, with V trimmed by 2 bases and J by 2 bases. The germline V gene (reference sequence) gives CDR1 as SEHNR and CDR2 as FQNEAQ. TCRbeta CDR3 regions were amplified from genomic DNA using the immunoSEQ Assay, a bias-controlled multiplex PCR. As for how the authors treated the data: The number of nucleated cells in each sample was estimated by amplification of reference gene primers within the assay. Sequence reads were collapsed and filtered to measure the absolute abundance of every unique TCRbeta CDR3 rearrangement. For each sample, productive Simpson clonality was calculated as the square root of Simpson's diversity index across productive rearrangements. Imported from immuneACCESS, the table was reduced by TCRdb to in-frame sequences with V and J called. These copies leave out some clones; in studies compared against another copy, an unresolved V gene accounts for under half, and the cause of the remainder is not known. Clonal size and the V and J genes are those of that table, whereas D and trimming came from the DNA. The sample records about 32,000 clones, approximately 83% of which are singletons. The biggest ten clones account for 4.5% to 6.5% of the sample.

The sequence joins TRBV7-9 to TRBJ2-1, with 8 bases matching TRBD2. This receptor was taken from a woman aged 80 or over with active or convalescent COVID-19. What was sequenced was peripheral blood. At the DNA level, the sequence is TGTGCCAGCAGCTTAATGGGGCGGGGGGCCTACAATGAGCAGTTCTTC. This is translated as CASSLMGRGAYNEQFF.